Listed here are 7 T cell receptor beta chains from one sample, sequenced in a study of monozygotic twins with inflammatory bowel disease. TCRdb reprocessed the 5' RACE reads and reports one entry per CDR3 protein, with no DNA. Its clone listing holds about 380,000 distinct CDR3 sequences. Sequencing was done on a sample of blood. The receptors come from a human donor with ulcerative colitis or Crohn's disease, or a healthy co-twin of an affected twin (not recorded which).

The chain recombines TRBV7-8 with TRBJ1-3; TCRdb's D gene call, TRBD1, goes unchecked for lack of DNA. CDR1 and CDR2 (germline): SGHVS, FQNEAQ. CDR3 length: 16 residues. The CDR3 protein is CASSSRDPRSGNTIYF.

The J gene is TRBJ2-1, the V gene TRBV12-3 or TRBV12-4. The CDR3 extends over 14 amino acids. The CDR3 region is CASSRSGLQDEQFF.

This chain links TRBV19 with TRBJ1-5; TCRdb calls TRBD1, which cannot be checked without DNA. The CDR3 length is 16 residues. Germline loops: CDR1 LNHDA, CDR2 SQIVND (reference sequence). The CDR3: CASSIDREYSNQPQHF.

The chain has TRBV12-3 or TRBV12-4 and TRBJ2-3; there is no DNA to check the TCRdb D call of TRBD2. This CDR3 has 16 amino acids. CDR3 protein: CASSKPGTSIPDTQYF.

The chain joins TRBV5-1 to TRBJ2-5; the D call from TCRdb, TRBD2, cannot be confirmed without DNA. This CDR3 is 13 amino acids long. Germline CDR1 reads SGHRS; CDR2 reads YFSETQ. Here the CDR3 reads CASSFDSEETQYF.

The gene calls are TRBV12-3 or TRBV12-4 and TRBJ1-5; without DNA, the TCRdb call of TRBD1 cannot be checked. The CDR3 extends over 14 amino acids. The CDR3 reads CASRGQGRLQPQHF.

The V gene is TRBV20-1, the J gene TRBJ2-2; the TCRdb call, TRBD2, lacks DNA for checking. The CDR3 runs to 14 residues. Germline CDR1 DFQATT, CDR2 SNEGSKA (reference sequence). CDR3 loop: CSASGTRNTGELFF.